This T cell receptor beta chain stems from a study of cytomegalovirus exposure and HLA in healthy donors. The overall study: The roughly 660 first-cohort repertoires shared a platform with the 130 or so validation repertoires, as reported in a later analysis. Study outcomes and limitations: Reports indicated that the classifier achieved high specificity and sensitivity in diagnosing cytomegalovirus status. The study flagged 150 to 200 TCR beta chains as cytomegalovirus-associated.

Notes on this clone: The target antigen is unknown.

Assay: immunoSEQ multiplex PCR; the TCRdb copy retains only in-frame clones and omits some. The table has approximately 300,000 clones, about nine tenths seen once. Germline V CDR1 and CDR2: SGHTS, YDEGEE. Trimming stripped 0 bases from V and 4 bases from J, with 12 bases between. The CDR3 is made up of 15 amino acids. The source of this sequence is a woman in her 30s in good health and CMV-seropositive. The chain has TRBV5-8 and TRBJ2-3; D unresolved. Sequencing was carried out using PBMCs. The CDR3 DNA sequence: TGTGCCAGCAGCTTGGCGGGTAGCTGGGCAGATACGCAGTATTTT. Translated: CASSLAGSWADTQYF.